These T cell receptor beta chains were read from a single sample in a study of spatial heterogeneity in lung cancer. One entry per CDR3 protein, called by TCRdb with MiXCR from the 5' RACE reads. The sample has roughly 40,000 distinct CDR3 sequences; 6% to 7% are singletons. Sequenced here: PBMCs, sampled at surgery. These receptors all come from a female donor with early-stage non-small cell lung cancer. Both conserved end residues are part of each CDR3. A D gene is named only where the DNA matches it firmly. Clone size, where shown, is once, few, many, or a class for clones that have expanded.

j_gene	abundance	v_gene	d_gene	CDR3aa	CDR3nt
TRBJ2-1	many	TRBV5-1	TRBD1	CASSYQGTTGIYNEQFF	TGCGCCAGCAGCTACCAAGGGACGACAGGGATCTACAATGAGCAGTTCTTC
TRBJ2-2	few	TRBV28	TRBD2	CASSDLAETTFATGELFF	TGTGCCAGCAGTGATCTAGCGGAGACCACGTTCGCCACCGGGGAGCTGTTTTTT
TRBJ2-3	few	TRBV18	NA	CASSPWLGLSTDTQYF	TGTGCCAGCTCACCATGGTTGGGGCTAAGCACAGATACGCAGTATTTT
TRBJ1-6	NA	TRBV10-3	TRBD1	CAISDPRTGLSPLHF	TGTGCCATCAGTGACCCGAGGACAGGGCTTTCACCCCTCCACTTT
TRBJ1-4	many	TRBV3-1	NA	CASSQTEKLFF	TGTGCCAGCAGCCAAACAGAAAAACTGTTTTTT
TRBJ2-3	many	TRBV4-3	NA	CASSQGAGKGDTQYF	TGCGCCAGCAGCCAAGGAGCCGGGAAGGGTGATACGCAGTATTTT
TRBJ2-3	many	TRBV7-8	NA	CASSLQWTDTQYF	TGTGCCAGCAGCCTTCAATGGACAGATACGCAGTATTTT
TRBJ1-2	many	TRBV28	NA	CASRTHTNNYGYTF	TGTGCCAGCCGCACACACACCAATAACTATGGCTACACCTTC
TRBJ1-1	many	TRBV3-1	TRBD1	CASSQRDRVNTEAFF	TGTGCCAGCAGCCAAAGGGACAGGGTGAACACTGAAGCTTTCTTT
TRBJ2-1	NA	TRBV6-1	NA	CASSVGAFNEQFF	TGTGCCAGCAGTGTTGGGGCCTTCAATGAGCAGTTCTTC
TRBJ1-1	NA	TRBV4-1	NA	CASSPPLRALGAFF	TGCGCCAGCAGCCCCCCTTTAAGGGCATTGGGGGCTTTCTTT
TRBJ2-7	few	TRBV18	NA	CASSPRGGEQYF	TGTGCCAGCTCACCGAGGGGAGGCGAGCAGTACTTC
TRBJ2-7	many	TRBV19	NA	CAAGQGHSYEQYF	TGTGCCGCCGGTCAGGGGCACTCCTACGAGCAGTACTTC
TRBJ1-2	many	TRBV10-3	TRBD1	CAIRTDRDLNYGYTF	TGTGCCATCAGAACGGACAGGGATCTTAACTATGGCTACACCTTC
TRBJ2-7	many	TRBV25-1	NA	CASRDRGEQYF	TGTGCCAGCAGGGATAGGGGCGAGCAGTACTTC
TRBJ1-1	few	TRBV5-4	NA	CASSPLGAMNTEAFF	TGTGCCAGCAGCCCCCTGGGTGCAATGAACACTGAAGCTTTCTTT
TRBJ2-6	many	TRBV3-1	TRBD2	CASSPWRRRRGASGANVLTF	TGTGCCAGCAGCCCGTGGCGGCGTAGGCGGGGGGCCTCTGGGGCCAACGTCCTGACTTTC
TRBJ1-1	few	TRBV29-1	NA	CSVVRTSSHMNTEAFF	TGCAGCGTTGTAAGGACGTCGAGCCATATGAACACTGAAGCTTTCTTT
TRBJ2-7	many	TRBV12-3/TRBV12-4	NA	CASSSTGASSYEQYF	TGTGCCAGCAGTTCTACCGGGGCCAGTTCTTACGAGCAGTACTTC
TRBJ1-2	few	TRBV7-9	TRBD1	CASSLGQATPPF	TGTGCCAGCAGCCTTGGACAGGCCACCCCCCCCTTC
TRBJ2-2	NA	TRBV7-3	TRBD1	CASSSGQGSTGELFF	TGTGCCAGCAGCTCGGGACAGGGGAGCACCGGGGAGCTGTTTTTT
TRBJ1-1	NA	TRBV6-6	NA	CASRPTGNTEAFF	TGTGCCAGCAGGCCGACAGGGAACACTGAAGCTTTCTTT
TRBJ1-5	many	TRBV12-3/TRBV12-4	NA	CASTIRGGSNQPQHF	TGTGCCAGCACAATAAGGGGTGGGAGCAATCAGCCCCAGCATTTT
TRBJ2-5	many	TRBV5-1	TRBD2	CASSLGLLAGLQETQYF	TGCGCCAGCAGCTTGGGGCTCCTAGCGGGGCTCCAAGAGACCCAGTACTTC
TRBJ2-7	many	TRBV7-2	NA	CASSLVTGRFSYEQYF	TGTGCCAGCAGCTTAGTAACAGGGCGTTTCTCCTACGAGCAGTACTTC
TRBJ1-1	NA	TRBV20-1	TRBD1	CSARDQGVTRAFF	TGCAGTGCTAGAGATCAGGGGGTGACTAGAGCTTTCTTT
TRBJ2-1	few	TRBV28	NA	CASSLGGPPYNEQFF	TGTGCCAGCAGTTTAGGGGGGCCGCCCTACAATGAGCAGTTCTTC
TRBJ1-6	many	TRBV27	TRBD1	CASSPRGGINSPLHF	TGTGCCAGCAGTCCCAGGGGGGGGATTAATTCACCCCTCCACTTT
TRBJ2-5	NA	TRBV6-5	TRBD1	CASRQGTQETQYF	TGTGCCAGCCGACAGGGAACCCAAGAGACCCAGTACTTC
TRBJ2-5	many	TRBV3-1	NA	CASSQGRSTQYF	TGTGCCAGCAGCCAAGGGAGGTCGACCCAGTACTTC
TRBJ2-3	few	TRBV12-3/TRBV12-4	TRBD1	CASSPSTGSTDTQYF	TGTGCCAGCAGTCCGTCGACAGGGAGCACAGATACGCAGTATTTT
TRBJ2-6	NA	TRBV27	NA	CASSSAGANVLTF	TGTGCCAGCAGTTCGGCTGGGGCCAACGTCCTGACTTTC
TRBJ1-6	few	TRBV25-1	TRBD1	CASSAGQGAWSPLHF	TGTGCCAGCAGTGCGGGACAGGGGGCTTGGTCACCCCTCCACTTT
TRBJ1-4	many	TRBV12-3/TRBV12-4	NA	CASSPRVLKEKLFF	TGTGCCAGTTCCCCTCGGGTCCTGAAGGAAAAACTGTTTTTT
TRBJ1-2	many	TRBV7-9	NA	CASSLRSGLDGYTF	TGTGCCAGCAGCCTAAGGTCAGGGCTAGATGGCTACACCTTC
TRBJ2-3	few	TRBV9	NA	CASSVRDTQYF	TGTGCCAGCAGCGTTAGGGATACGCAGTATTTT
TRBJ2-3	many	TRBV28	TRBD2	CASSLEGSGGRDTQYF	TGTGCCAGCAGTTTGGAAGGGAGCGGGGGGAGAGATACGCAGTATTTT
TRBJ2-5	few	TRBV25-1	TRBD2	CASSGRGGLETQYF	TGTGCCAGCAGTGGTCGGGGGGGCTTGGAGACCCAGTACTTC
TRBJ2-1	many	TRBV28	NA	CASSFSRGVLYNEQFF	TGTGCCAGCAGTTTTTCCAGGGGCGTACTGTACAATGAGCAGTTCTTC
TRBJ2-3	many	TRBV18	NA	CASSRLTGFGDTQYF	TGTGCCAGCTCACGACTGACAGGTTTCGGAGATACGCAGTATTTT
TRBJ1-5	NA	TRBV19	NA	CASSIDRDQPQHF	TGTGCCAGTAGTATAGATAGGGATCAGCCCCAGCATTTT
TRBJ2-3	many	TRBV10-3	NA	CAINLAGTDTQYF	TGTGCCATCAACTTAGCGGGCACAGATACGCAGTATTTT
TRBJ2-3	few	TRBV2	NA	CASSEERTRSGGTQYF	TGTGCCAGCAGTGAAGAGCGGACCCGTTCAGGTGGTACGCAGTATTTT
TRBJ1-1	many	TRBV20-1	NA	CSAPPQAGFNTEAFF	TGCAGTGCCCCCCCTCAGGCAGGGTTTAACACTGAAGCTTTCTTT